The present T cell receptor (beta chain) was sequenced within a study of T-cell reconstitution after alpha-beta-depleted transplantation in children. Findings and caveats of the study: After transplant, at about two months, alpha-beta T cells were reportedly derived from several hundred expanded graft clones. By one year post-transplant, T-cell counts and diversity largely arose from T cells that were newly produced.

Using unique molecular identifiers, the investigators prepared the TCRbeta library. TCRdb recomputed calls from the PCR reads with MiXCR, one row per CDR3 protein. The table has hundreds of thousands of distinct CDR3 sequences, more than 20% seen once. The V gene lost 4 bases and the J gene lost 4 bases, with 13 bases spanning the gap. The length of the CDR3 is 14 residues. With regard to this clonotype: Antigen specificity is unknown.

This chain connects TRBV12-3 or TRBV12-4 to TRBJ1-2; no clear D. Sequencing was performed on PBMCs, mostly from graft donor cells, taken 360 days after TCRalphabeta/CD19-depleted stem cell transplant. The receptor's source is a female patient under 10 years old who had a stem cell transplant for congenital amegakaryocytic thrombocytopenia, so the T cells may come from the graft donor. CDR3 in DNA: TGTGCCAGCAGTTCTCAGAGGGCTTCCTATGGCTACACCTTC. This gives the protein CASSSQRASYGYTF.